What follows are 20 T cell receptor beta chains derived from one specimen sequenced in a study of CD8+CD57+ T cells in acquired aplastic anemia. It was genomic DNA that served as the template for profiling TCR beta VDJ and CDR3. TCRdb recomputed calls from the reads with MiXCR, one row per CDR3 protein. The table has fewer than 250,000 distinct CDR3 sequences, around 45% seen once; the top ten hold less than 9%. The sequenced patients had an expansion of CD8+CD57+ cells seen by flow cytometry. Specimen: sorted CD4+, CD8+, or CD8+CD57+ T cells (not recorded which) from PBMCs. The receptors originated from a human donor with aplastic anemia.

This clonotype was seen a few times. The chain combines TRBV27 with TRBJ1-1; 7 bases are shared with TRBD1. The CDR3 covers 15 residues. The V gene's germline CDR1 is MNHEY and CDR2 SMNVEV (reference sequence). Trimming at V came to 6 bases and at J to 0 bases, leaving 7 bases not matched to a gene. DNA for the CDR3: TGTGCCAGCAGAACCGGGACAGTGATGAACACTGAAGCTTTCTTT. Protein sequence: CASRTGTVMNTEAFF.

The count of this clonotype is one. With a much larger clone just one base away, this may be a read error. The chain combines TRBV5-1 with TRBJ2-1; D unresolved. This CDR3 comprises 14 residues. From germline, CDR1 is SGHRS and CDR2 YFSETQ. CDR3 nucleotides: TGCGCCAGCAGCTTGAGCCCCGGAAGGAATGAGCAGCTCTTC. Encoded protein: CASSLSPGRNEQLF.

The chain combines TRBV19 with TRBJ2-7; TRBD2 matches 9 bases. The CDR3 loop spans 16 amino acids. V shed 3 bases, J shed 7 bases, and the junction held 13 bases outside the gene matches. The germline gives CDR1 LNHDA, CDR2 SQIVND (reference sequence). CDR3 bases: TGTGCCAGTAGTATCCCGGGGGGGGCGCGGGAGGGGGAGCAGTACTTC. It encodes CASSIPGGAREGEQYF.

J is TRBJ2-7 and V is TRBV4-1; no definite D call. V lost 1 base to trimming and J lost 4 bases, with 11 bases between them. The CDR3 contains 14 residues. From germline, CDR1 is MGHRA and CDR2 YSYEKL. The CDR3, as DNA: TGCGCCAGCAGCCAAGTGGAGAGGACGTACGAGCAGTACTTC. Its protein is CASSQVERTYEQYF.

This chain connects TRBV30 to TRBJ1-6, with 11 nucleotides matching TRBD1. The CDR3 has 16 residues. CDR1 GTSNPN and CDR2 SVGIG come from the germline V gene (reference sequence). With V trimmed by 3 bases and J by 6 bases, 7 bases remained unmatched. This chain's CDR3 is CAWSRDRGSGNSPLHF. CDR3 nucleotide sequence: TGTGCCTGGAGCCGGGACAGGGGGTCGGGTAATTCACCCCTCCACTTT.

CDR3 protein: CASSAGLAGLNEQYF. In DNA, the CDR3 is TGTGCCAGCAGCGCTGGACTAGCGGGTCTCAACGAGCAGTACTTC. The gene calls are TRBV9 and TRBJ2-7, with 11 bases identical to TRBD2. This CDR3 has 15 residues. V gave up 3 bases and J gave up 5 bases; unmatched junction bases: 7. In germline, CDR1 is SGDLS, CDR2 YYNGEE.

The rearrangement joins TRBV12-5 to TRBJ2-1; 7 positions match TRBD1. The V and J ends lost 7 bases and 0 bases, in that order; junction bases with no gene match: 9. This CDR3 comprises 16 residues. CDR1 and CDR2 (germline): LGHNT, FRNRAP. CDR3 residues: CASAEQGFSSYNEQFF. As DNA, the CDR3 is TGTGCTAGTGCCGAACAGGGGTTTAGCTCCTACAATGAGCAGTTCTTC.

This clonotype is a singleton in its sample. The chain recombines TRBV5-1 with TRBJ2-3; 8 positions agree with TRBD2. The germline V gene encodes CDR1 SGHRS and CDR2 YFSETQ. V gave up 4 bases and J gave up 1 base; unmatched junction bases: 8. The CDR3 extends over 16 amino acids. CDR3 nucleotides: TGCGCCAGCAGCCTCGGGGGGGGGGCCGGCACAGATACGCAGTATTTT. Its translation is CASSLGGGAGTDTQYF.

V usage is TRBV7-2 and J usage is TRBJ2-5; tentative D call: TRBD1 (5 bases). Trimming pared 5 bases from V and 9 bases from J, leaving 31 bases between. The germline CDR1 and CDR2 sequences are SGHTA and FQGNSA. The CDR3 consists of 18 residues. The CDR3 DNA sequence: TGTGCCAGCAGCAAAAGGGTCCAGGGCGGTGGAAGCAATCAGCCCCAGTACTTC. It specifies CASSKRVQGGGSNQPQYF.

At least ten counts were recorded for this clonotype. V and J are TRBV9 and TRBJ1-1; no firm D call. Per germline, CDR1 SGDLS and CDR2 YYNGEE. The length of the CDR3 is 10 residues. Deletions cut 5 bases from V and 7 bases from J, with 6 bases between. The CDR3 nucleotides are TGTGCCAGCAGTCCTAGTGAAGCTTTCTTT. It is translated as CASSPSEAFF.

The chain is built from TRBV15 and TRBJ1-1, with TRBD1 identical over 8 bases. The CDR3 extends over 16 amino acids. The germline CDR1 and CDR2 sequences are LNHNV and YYDKDF (reference sequence). V was pared by 1 base and J by 3 bases, with 7 bases of the junction left unmatched. DNA of the CDR3: TGTGCCACCAGCAGAGGGACAGGGACAGGCGACACTGAAGCTTTCTTT. Its protein product is CATSRGTGTGDTEAFF. The whole variable domain, remainder taken from reference TRBV15 and TRBJ1-1, is DAMVIQNPRYQVTQFGKPVTLSCSQTLNHNVMYWYQQKSSQAPKLLFHYYDKDFNNEADTPDNFQSRRPNTSFCFLDIRSPGLGDTAMYLCATSRGTGTGDTEAFFGQGTRLTVV.

Ten or more counts support this clonotype. The chain links TRBV10-3 to TRBJ2-1; maybe TRBD1 (5 bases). Per germline, CDR1 ENHRY and CDR2 SYGVKD. Trimming removed 2 bases from V and 0 bases from J, with 23 bases in between. This CDR3 contains 20 residues. CDR3 DNA: TGTGCCATCAGTGAGAAGTCTGGTGGGGCTCGTTTTAGCTCCTACAATGAGCAGTTCTTC. Its translation is CAISEKSGGARFSSYNEQFF.

The chain recombines TRBV7-9 with TRBJ1-5, with 10 bases identical to TRBD1. This CDR3 region has 15 residues. V was clipped by 5 bases and J by 5 bases; unmatched bases: 6. Germline CDR1 SEHNR, CDR2 FQNEAQ (reference sequence). CDR3 DNA sequence: TGTGCCAGCAGCGGACGGACAGGGGGTTATCAGCCCCAGCATTTT. Encoded protein: CASSGRTGGYQPQHF.

The V and J genes are TRBV5-1 and TRBJ2-3; TRBD2 is a possible D gene (5 bases). The germline V gene has CDR1 SGHRS and CDR2 YFSETQ. Trimming removed 5 bases from V and 4 bases from J, with 14 bases in between. The CDR3 is made up of 14 amino acids. The CDR3 sequence: CASRDRGSADTQYF. CDR3 bases: TGCGCCAGCAGAGATCGAGGGAGCGCAGATACGCAGTATTTT. Together with reference TRBV5-1 and TRBJ2-3, the CDR3 gives the full variable domain: KAGVTQTPRYLIKTRGQQVTLSCSPISGHRSVSWYQQTPGQGLQFLFEYFSETQRNKGNFPGRFSGRQFSNSRSEMNVSTLELGDSALYLCASRDRGSADTQYFGPGTRLTVL.

In the case of this clonotype: In this CDR3 the conserved last residue, phenylalanine or tryptophan, is missing, so a read error is likely. V and J are TRBV20-1 and TRBJ1-1; perhaps TRBD1 as D (6 bases). Per the germline V gene, CDR1 is DFQATT and CDR2 is SNEGSKA (reference sequence). The CDR3 spans 16 residues. Trimming shortened V by 5 bases and J by 0 bases, and 19 bases separated the two germline ends. The CDR3 DNA reads as TGCAGTGCTGGGGAAGAGGGGGGAAGTCTGAACACTGAAGCTTTCTCT. Translating it yields CSAGEEGGSLNTEAFS.

This clonotype was detected once. The chain combines TRBV20-1 with TRBJ1-2, with a possible D match to TRBD1 (5 bases). The V gene's germline CDR1 is DFQATT and CDR2 SNEGSKA (reference sequence). This CDR3 has 13 residues. The germline V and J ends were trimmed by 3 bases and 2 bases, with 10 bases remaining between them. CDR3 nucleotide sequence: TGCAGTGCTAGGCACAGGTCCAACTATGGCTACACCTTC. Its translation is CSARHRSNYGYTF.

This clonotype was counted a few times. A single base separates this from a much larger clone, so it may be a read error. This chain uses TRBV9 with TRBJ2-2; perhaps TRBD1 as D (6 bases). Looked up from germline, CDR1 is SGDLS and CDR2 is YYNGEE. This CDR3 region has 14 residues. CDR3 sequence: CACSPWTETGELFF. The CDR3 DNA follows: TGTGCCTGCAGCCCCTGGACAGAGACCGGGGAGCTGTTTTTT.

This clonotype appeared a few times. J is TRBJ1-4 and V is TRBV11-2; the D gene is possibly TRBD1 (5 bases). This CDR3 has 18 residues. V lost 5 bases and J lost 0, with 19 bases in between. Germline V CDR1 and CDR2: SGHAT, FQNNGV. The CDR3 DNA reads TGTGCCAGCAGCCGCCGGGACGTGGGTTATGCAACTAATGAAAAACTGTTTTTT. Its protein is CASSRRDVGYATNEKLFF.

The J gene is TRBJ2-7, the V gene TRBV7-4, with 9 bases matching TRBD2. This CDR3 contains 14 residues. The V gene end was trimmed by 5 bases and the J gene end by 3 bases; junction bases not matched to a gene: 5. Germline lookup yields CDR1 SGHVT and CDR2 SQSDAQ. The chain's CDR3 is CASSIFSGGYEQYF. The CDR3 region has the DNA TGTGCCAGCAGCATCTTTAGCGGGGGCTACGAGCAGTACTTC.

The chain uses TRBV29-1 and TRBJ1-1; 7 bases fit TRBD1. The CDR3 has 13 residues. The J segment lost 4 bases and the V segment lost 6 bases, leaving 8 bases of the junction unmatched. Germline V gene sequence: CDR1 SQVTM, CDR2 ANQGSEA. In nucleotides, the CDR3 is TGCAGCGTCCGGACAGGATCGACCACTGAAGCTTTCTTT. This codes for CSVRTGSTTEAFF.